This T cell receptor (beta chain) originates from a study of cytomegalovirus exposure and HLA in healthy donors. PCR was performed using 60 Vbeta and 13 Jbeta primers. Only in-frame clones appear in the TCRdb table, and some are missing; sequencing was by immunoSEQ multiplex PCR. In the table there are 150,000 to 200,000 clones, approximately 76% of which are singletons. Whole-study results and caveats: Most subjects' HLA-A and HLA-B alleles were reportedly predicted from TCR beta sequences. In a later analysis, a missense DCLRE1C variant was linked to TCR beta V- and J-gene trimming.

In regard to this clone: Antigen specificity is unknown.

The germline V gene encodes CDR1 SGDLS and CDR2 YYNGEE. The CDR3 length is 12 residues. V lost 2 bases, J lost 4 bases, and 6 bases lay in between. As for the donors, each was a healthy bone marrow donor. The TCR comes from a female donor in good health and CMV-seronegative. The V gene is TRBV9, the J gene TRBJ1-2; D is unclear. The material sequenced was PBMCs. Here the CDR3 DNA reads TGTGCCAGCAGCGTTGGCGGCTATGGCTACACCTTC. It translates to CASSVGGYGYTF.